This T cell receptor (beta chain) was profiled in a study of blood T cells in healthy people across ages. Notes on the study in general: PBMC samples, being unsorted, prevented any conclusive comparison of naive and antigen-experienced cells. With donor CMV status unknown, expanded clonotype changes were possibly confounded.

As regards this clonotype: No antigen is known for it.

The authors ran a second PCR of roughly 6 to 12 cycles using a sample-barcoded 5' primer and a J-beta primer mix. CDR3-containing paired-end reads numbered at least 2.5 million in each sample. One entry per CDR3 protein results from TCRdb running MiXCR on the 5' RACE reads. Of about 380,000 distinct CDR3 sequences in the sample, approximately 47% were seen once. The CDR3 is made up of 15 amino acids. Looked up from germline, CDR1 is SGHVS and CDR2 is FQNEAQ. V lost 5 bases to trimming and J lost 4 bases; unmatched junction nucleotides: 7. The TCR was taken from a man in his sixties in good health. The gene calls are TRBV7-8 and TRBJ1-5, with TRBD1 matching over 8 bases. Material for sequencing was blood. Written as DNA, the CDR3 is TGTGCCAGCAGCCAATCGGGACAGGCTAATCAGCCCCAGCATTTT. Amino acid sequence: CASSQSGQANQPQHF. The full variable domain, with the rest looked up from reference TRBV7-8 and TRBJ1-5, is GAGVSQSPRYKVAKRGQDVALRCDPISGHVSLFWYQQALGQGPEFLTYFQNEAQLDKSGLPSDRFFAERPEGSVSTLKIQRTQQEDSAVYLCASSQSGQANQPQHFGDGTRLSIL.